These T cell receptor beta chains were read from a single sample in a study of T cell responses to AZD1222 COVID-19 vaccine. This table comes from immunoSEQ multiplex PCR, and its TCRdb copy is limited to in-frame clones, with some not included. The repertoire holds about 270,000 clones, with approximately 94% as singletons. The specimen comprised peripheral blood, sampled 28 days after the second AZD1222 dose. The receptor set was obtained from an adult who received the AZD1222 COVID-19 vaccine. Each CDR3 is given with its conserved first and last residue. Each record gives: V gene, clone size, J gene, D gene, CDR3 protein, CDR3 DNA. The D gene is left open where the match is weak. For some rows the clone size is stated as once, few or many, or as a class when expanded; others skip it.

V gene: TRBV9; clone size: once; J gene: TRBJ1-1; D gene: .; CDR3 protein: CASRAQVNTEAFF; CDR3 DNA: TGTGCCAGCAGGGCCCAAGTGAACACTGAAGCTTTCTTT
V gene: TRBV4-3; clone size: .; J gene: TRBJ1-2; D gene: .; CDR3 protein: CASSHRRDPVGYGYTF; CDR3 DNA: TGCGCCAGCAGCCACCGCCGGGACCCCGTCGGGTATGGCTACACCTTC
V gene: TRBV11-2; clone size: .; J gene: TRBJ2-1; D gene: .; CDR3 protein: CASSLNPASADEQFF; CDR3 DNA: TGTGCCAGCAGCTTAAACCCGGCCTCAGCCGATGAGCAGTTCTTC
V gene: TRBV7-9; clone size: .; J gene: TRBJ1-1; D gene: .; CDR3 protein: CASSLNQPNTEAFF; CDR3 DNA: TGTGCCAGCAGCCTAAACCAGCCCAACACTGAAGCTTTCTTT
V gene: TRBV29-1; clone size: .; J gene: TRBJ1-2; D gene: .; CDR3 protein: CSSSGGSSYGYTF; CDR3 DNA: TGCAGCTCCTCGGGGGGCAGTTCCTATGGCTACACCTTC
V gene: TRBV7-9; clone size: .; J gene: TRBJ2-1; D gene: .; CDR3 protein: CASSFLSGSYNEQFF; CDR3 DNA: TGTGCCAGCAGCTTTCTTAGCGGCTCCTACAATGAGCAGTTCTTC
V gene: TRBV28; clone size: .; J gene: TRBJ2-1; D gene: TRBD1; CDR3 protein: CASSWGLGTGYEQFF; CDR3 DNA: TGTGCCAGCAGTTGGGGCTTGGGGACAGGGTATGAGCAGTTCTTC
V gene: TRBV12-3/TRBV12-4; clone size: .; J gene: TRBJ1-1; D gene: .; CDR3 protein: CASSPRGGAEAFF; CDR3 DNA: TGTGCCAGCAGCCCTCGGGGGGGGGCTGAAGCTTTCTTT
V gene: TRBV27; clone size: .; J gene: TRBJ1-6; D gene: .; CDR3 protein: CATGLVNSPLHF; CDR3 DNA: TGTGCCACGGGACTGGTTAATTCACCCCTCCACTTT
V gene: TRBV28; clone size: .; J gene: TRBJ2-1; D gene: TRBD2; CDR3 protein: CASSPRLAEINEQFF; CDR3 DNA: TGTGCCAGCAGTCCGAGACTAGCGGAGATCAATGAGCAGTTCTTC
V gene: TRBV10-3; clone size: .; J gene: TRBJ2-5; D gene: .; CDR3 protein: CAIRGGETQYF; CDR3 DNA: TGTGCCATCAGAGGAGGGGAGACCCAGTACTTC
V gene: TRBV6-6; clone size: .; J gene: TRBJ1-6; D gene: .; CDR3 protein: CASSYARVNSPLHF; CDR3 DNA: TGTGCCAGCAGTTACGCCAGGGTGAATTCACCCCTCCACTTT
V gene: TRBV7-9; clone size: few; J gene: TRBJ2-7; D gene: .; CDR3 protein: CASSLQGYEQYF; CDR3 DNA: TGTGCCAGCAGTCTACAGGGTTACGAGCAGTACTTC
V gene: TRBV10-3; clone size: .; J gene: TRBJ1-1; D gene: TRBD1; CDR3 protein: CAISEYDREGTEAFF; CDR3 DNA: TGTGCCATCAGTGAGTACGACAGGGAAGGCACTGAAGCTTTCTTT
V gene: TRBV28; clone size: .; J gene: TRBJ2-7; D gene: TRBD1; CDR3 protein: CASSLAGTGRYEQYF; CDR3 DNA: TGTGCCAGCAGTTTGGCCGGGACAGGGAGGTACGAGCAGTACTTC
V gene: TRBV4-1; clone size: .; J gene: TRBJ1-6; D gene: TRBD1; CDR3 protein: CASSQERQGNNSPLHF; CDR3 DNA: TGCGCCAGCAGCCAAGAGAGACAGGGGAATAATTCACCCCTCCACTTT
V gene: TRBV9; clone size: once; J gene: TRBJ1-4; D gene: .; CDR3 protein: CASSLGERGNEKLFF; CDR3 DNA: TGTGCCAGCTCTTTGGGGGAGAGGGGCAATGAAAAACTGTTTTTT
V gene: TRBV2; clone size: .; J gene: TRBJ1-1; D gene: .; CDR3 protein: CASSEMGRNTEAFF; CDR3 DNA: TGTGCCAGCAGTGAAATGGGGCGGAACACTGAAGCTTTCTTT
V gene: TRBV19; clone size: .; J gene: TRBJ1-2; D gene: TRBD1; CDR3 protein: CASNRGQGRNYGYTF; CDR3 DNA: TGTGCCAGTAACCGGGGACAGGGGCGTAACTATGGCTACACCTTC
V gene: TRBV5-1; clone size: .; J gene: TRBJ1-6; D gene: TRBD1; CDR3 protein: CASSLVLETGVNSPLHF; CDR3 DNA: TGCGCCAGCAGCTTGGTCCTCGAGACAGGGGTTAATTCACCCCTCCACTTT
V gene: TRBV12-5; clone size: .; J gene: TRBJ2-1; D gene: .; CDR3 protein: CASGLEWGKQFF; CDR3 DNA: TGTGCTAGTGGTCTCGAGTGGGGAAAGCAGTTCTTC
V gene: TRBV5-1; clone size: .; J gene: TRBJ1-1; D gene: .; CDR3 protein: CASSFGQGHTEAFF; CDR3 DNA: TGCGCCAGCAGCTTTGGGCAGGGCCACACTGAAGCTTTCTTT
V gene: TRBV6-5; clone size: few; J gene: TRBJ1-6; D gene: TRBD1; CDR3 protein: CASSYSTTGYNSPLHF; CDR3 DNA: TGTGCCAGCAGTTATTCCACGACAGGGTATAATTCACCCCTCCACTTT
V gene: TRBV28; clone size: .; J gene: TRBJ2-2; D gene: .; CDR3 protein: CASGLSLGLTGELFF; CDR3 DNA: TGTGCCAGCGGTCTGTCTCTGGGTCTGACCGGGGAGCTGTTTTTT
V gene: TRBV5-1; clone size: .; J gene: TRBJ1-1; D gene: .; CDR3 protein: CASSPTANTEAFF; CDR3 DNA: TGCGCCAGCAGCCCCACAGCGAACACTGAAGCTTTCTTT
V gene: TRBV7-9; clone size: .; J gene: TRBJ1-1; D gene: .; CDR3 protein: CASSLARGTTEAFF; CDR3 DNA: TGTGCCAGCAGCTTAGCGCGGGGAACCACTGAAGCTTTCTTT
V gene: TRBV19; clone size: .; J gene: TRBJ1-3; D gene: .; CDR3 protein: CASSMSRISSGNTIYF; CDR3 DNA: TGTGCCAGTAGTATGTCCAGGATCTCCTCTGGAAACACCATATATTTT
V gene: TRBV25-1; clone size: .; J gene: TRBJ2-3; D gene: .; CDR3 protein: CASSESERVFTDTQYF; CDR3 DNA: TGTGCCAGCAGTGAATCAGAGCGGGTCTTCACAGATACGCAGTATTTT
V gene: TRBV4-3; clone size: once; J gene: TRBJ1-4; D gene: .; CDR3 protein: CASSQDGRGGEKLFF; CDR3 DNA: TGCGCCAGCAGCCAAGACGGCCGAGGGGGGGAAAAACTGTTTTTT
V gene: TRBV6-5; clone size: once; J gene: TRBJ1-1; D gene: TRBD1; CDR3 protein: CASSYRGQADTEAFF; CDR3 DNA: TGTGCCAGCAGTTACCGGGGACAGGCCGACACTGAAGCTTTCTTT
V gene: TRBV27; clone size: .; J gene: TRBJ2-7; D gene: .; CDR3 protein: CASKGGRRYEQYF; CDR3 DNA: TGTGCCAGCAAGGGGGGACGGAGGTACGAGCAGTACTTC
V gene: TRBV7-9; clone size: .; J gene: TRBJ2-3; D gene: TRBD2; CDR3 protein: CASSSLSGTRTDTQYF; CDR3 DNA: TGTGCCAGCAGCTCGCTTAGCGGGACTCGGACAGATACGCAGTATTTT
V gene: TRBV3-1/TRBV3-2; clone size: .; J gene: TRBJ2-2; D gene: .; CDR3 protein: CASSQGGAGELFF; CDR3 DNA: TGTGCCAGCAGCCAAGGGGGGGCCGGGGAGCTGTTTTTT
V gene: TRBV19; clone size: .; J gene: TRBJ2-3; D gene: .; CDR3 protein: CASSLFDSIGTDTQYF; CDR3 DNA: TGTGCCAGTAGTCTCTTTGACAGCATAGGCACAGATACGCAGTATTTT
V gene: TRBV4-1; clone size: .; J gene: TRBJ2-7; D gene: .; CDR3 protein: CASSQVPGLEQYF; CDR3 DNA: TGCGCCAGCAGCCAAGTCCCTGGGCTCGAGCAGTACTTC
V gene: TRBV25-1; clone size: .; J gene: TRBJ1-2; D gene: TRBD1; CDR3 protein: CASSEALGQGEGYTF; CDR3 DNA: TGTGCCAGCAGTGAAGCTCTCGGACAGGGAGAAGGCTACACCTTC
V gene: TRBV7-8; clone size: .; J gene: TRBJ1-5; D gene: .; CDR3 protein: CASSSQRSGVSNQPQHF; CDR3 DNA: TGTGCCAGCAGCTCCCAGCGGTCGGGGGTGAGCAATCAGCCCCAGCATTTT
V gene: TRBV4-2; clone size: .; J gene: TRBJ1-1; D gene: TRBD1; CDR3 protein: CASSQGTGRVGTEAFF; CDR3 DNA: TGTGCCAGCAGCCAAGGGACAGGGAGAGTGGGCACTGAAGCTTTCTTT
V gene: TRBV20-1; clone size: .; J gene: TRBJ2-3; D gene: TRBD2; CDR3 protein: CSASGGSVPDTQYF; CDR3 DNA: TGCAGTGCTAGTGGCGGGAGTGTCCCAGATACGCAGTATTTT
V gene: TRBV5-1; clone size: .; J gene: TRBJ1-1; D gene: .; CDR3 protein: CASSLGGTLGTEAFF; CDR3 DNA: TGCGCCAGCAGCTTGGGAGGGACTCTTGGGACTGAAGCTTTCTTT
V gene: TRBV6-5; clone size: .; J gene: TRBJ2-2; D gene: .; CDR3 protein: CASSYSAGEGGELFF; CDR3 DNA: TGTGCCAGCAGTTACTCTGCAGGGGAGGGCGGGGAGCTGTTTTTT
V gene: TRBV19; clone size: .; J gene: TRBJ1-5; D gene: .; CDR3 protein: CATGLEGLGNQPQHF; CDR3 DNA: TGTGCCACCGGACTGGAAGGCTTGGGCAATCAGCCCCAGCATTTT
V gene: TRBV6-5; clone size: .; J gene: TRBJ1-1; D gene: .; CDR3 protein: CATSGRGAGNTEAFF; CDR3 DNA: TGTGCCACTTCAGGACGGGGGGCAGGGAACACTGAAGCTTTCTTT
V gene: TRBV15; clone size: few; J gene: TRBJ2-5; D gene: .; CDR3 protein: CATSSPGRREETQYF; CDR3 DNA: TGTGCCACCAGCAGTCCGGGCCGAAGGGAAGAGACCCAGTACTTC
V gene: TRBV4-1; clone size: .; J gene: TRBJ1-5; D gene: TRBD1; CDR3 protein: CASSWRWGQGYSNQPQHF; CDR3 DNA: TGCGCCAGCAGCTGGCGGTGGGGACAGGGTTATAGCAATCAGCCCCAGCATTTT
V gene: TRBV19; clone size: .; J gene: TRBJ1-1; D gene: .; CDR3 protein: CASSWVRTNTEAFF; CDR3 DNA: TGTGCCAGTAGTTGGGTCAGGACGAACACTGAAGCTTTCTTT
V gene: TRBV28; clone size: .; J gene: TRBJ1-1; D gene: .; CDR3 protein: CASKYQNTEAFF; CDR3 DNA: TGTGCCTCGAAGTACCAGAACACTGAAGCTTTCTTT
V gene: TRBV27; clone size: .; J gene: TRBJ1-6; D gene: .; CDR3 protein: CASKEGANSPLHF; CDR3 DNA: TGTGCCAGCAAGGAAGGGGCCAATTCACCCCTCCACTTT
V gene: TRBV19; clone size: .; J gene: TRBJ1-4; D gene: .; CDR3 protein: CASAYLGRTNEKLFF; CDR3 DNA: TGTGCCAGTGCCTACCTGGGTCGTACTAATGAAAAACTGTTTTTT
V gene: TRBV30; clone size: few; J gene: TRBJ1-6; D gene: TRBD1; CDR3 protein: CAWMDRGIGSPLHF; CDR3 DNA: TGTGCCTGGATGGACAGGGGAATTGGGTCACCCCTCCACTTT
V gene: TRBV19; clone size: .; J gene: TRBJ2-3; D gene: TRBD2; CDR3 protein: CASSLTWGLADTDTQYF; CDR3 DNA: TGTGCCAGTAGTCTAACCTGGGGACTAGCGGACACAGATACGCAGTATTTT
V gene: TRBV27; clone size: .; J gene: TRBJ1-1; D gene: .; CDR3 protein: CASSSRGGGNTEAFF; CDR3 DNA: TGTGCCAGCAGTTCTCGAGGAGGAGGAAACACTGAAGCTTTCTTT
V gene: TRBV5-5; clone size: once; J gene: TRBJ2-7; D gene: .; CDR3 protein: CASSLEPLGHEQYF; CDR3 DNA: TGTGCCAGCAGCTTGGAACCACTCGGCCACGAGCAGTACTTC
V gene: TRBV6-5; clone size: .; J gene: TRBJ1-1; D gene: .; CDR3 protein: CASGFRFGTEAFF; CDR3 DNA: TGTGCCAGCGGTTTTCGTTTTGGCACTGAAGCTTTCTTT
V gene: TRBV7-3; clone size: once; J gene: TRBJ2-1; D gene: TRBD2; CDR3 protein: CASSPTSGRPNEQFF; CDR3 DNA: TGTGCCAGCAGCCCTACTAGCGGGAGGCCCAATGAGCAGTTCTTC
V gene: TRBV28; clone size: .; J gene: TRBJ2-7; D gene: TRBD2; CDR3 protein: CASSLGGGSYEQYF; CDR3 DNA: TGTGCCAGCAGTTTGGGGGGGGGCTCCTACGAGCAGTACTTC
V gene: TRBV4-1; clone size: .; J gene: TRBJ1-3; D gene: .; CDR3 protein: CASSQGRRSSGNTIYF; CDR3 DNA: TGCGCCAGCAGCCAGGGGAGGAGGAGCTCTGGAAACACCATATATTTT
V gene: TRBV5-5; clone size: .; J gene: TRBJ1-2; D gene: .; CDR3 protein: CASSLVTGPMEYGYTF; CDR3 DNA: TGTGCCAGCAGCTTGGTTACGGGACCAATGGAGTATGGCTACACCTTC
V gene: TRBV3-1/TRBV3-2; clone size: .; J gene: TRBJ1-2; D gene: TRBD1; CDR3 protein: CASSSWDRAPRGYGYTF; CDR3 DNA: TGTGCCAGCAGCTCCTGGGACAGGGCGCCTAGAGGATATGGCTACACCTTC
V gene: TRBV28; clone size: .; J gene: TRBJ1-1; D gene: .; CDR3 protein: CASSVKGEAFF; CDR3 DNA: TGTGCCAGCAGTGTAAAGGGAGAAGCTTTCTTT